This entry features one T cell receptor beta chain sequence. The target antigen is unknown. This record belongs to a study of T cell responses to AZD1222 COVID-19 vaccine. Sequenced by immunoSEQ multiplex PCR; TCRdb stores in-frame clones only, minus some. The profile shows 120,000 to 150,000 clones, 80% to 85% of them singletons. Whole-study findings and limits: A rise in Spike-specific TCR breadth and depth followed two AZD1222 doses. Among spike-specific TCRs, nearly half reportedly target unmutated variant regions. Mapped onto spike, vaccine-associated CD4 TCRs spanned it and were dominant at 160-218 and 743-854.

Germline assignment: CDR1 SEHNR and CDR2 FQNEAQ (reference sequence). The V gene lost 3 bases and the J gene lost 2 bases, with 5 bases spanning the gap. CDR3 length equals 12 residues. The V call is TRBV7-9, the J call TRBJ2-7; D remains unclear. The receptor comes from an adult in good health. This specimen was peripheral blood, taken on day 0 of MenACWY control vaccination. The CDR3 DNA sequence: TGTGCCAGCAGCTTCGCAACCTACGAGCAGTACTTC. Translation gives CASSFATYEQYF.